Described below is a single TCR beta chain sequence and its context. The entry originates in a study of blood T cell repertoires in COVID-19. About the study: The origin of the acute and convalescent COVID-19 samples was the United States, Italy and Spain. Sources were T cells, B-cell-depleted T cells, or PBMCs; the material itself was cDNA or gDNA.

Seattle patients were enrolled while actively infected and followed longitudinally. How the authors handled the data: Quantification of nucleated cells was approximated via reference gene primer amplification. Some clones are missing from TCRdb's copy, which holds only in-frame ones; the method was immunoSEQ multiplex PCR. For V, J and clone size, that table is used; D and trimming come from the DNA. The sample lists about 360,000 clones; around 88% were seen once. This sequence was found in a woman aged 60-75 years with COVID-19, enrolled during active disease. The specimen was peripheral blood.

The CDR3 DNA is TGTGCCAGCAGTGATCGAGGAGTTTCCTATGGCTACACCTTC. Translated, it gives CASSDRGVSYGYTF. The chain uses TRBV2 and TRBJ1-2; no definite D call. This CDR3 spans 14 amino acids. Germline CDR1 reads SNHLY; CDR2 reads FYNNEI. V lost 3 bases, J lost 4 bases, and 12 bases lay in between. Looking up the rest from reference TRBV2 and TRBJ1-2 gives the full variable domain: EPEVTQTPSHQVTQMGQEVILRCVPISNHLYFYWYRQILGQKVEFLVSFYNNEISEKSEIFDDQFSVERPDGSNFTLKIRSTKLEDSAMYFCASSDRGVSYGYTFGSGTRLTVV.